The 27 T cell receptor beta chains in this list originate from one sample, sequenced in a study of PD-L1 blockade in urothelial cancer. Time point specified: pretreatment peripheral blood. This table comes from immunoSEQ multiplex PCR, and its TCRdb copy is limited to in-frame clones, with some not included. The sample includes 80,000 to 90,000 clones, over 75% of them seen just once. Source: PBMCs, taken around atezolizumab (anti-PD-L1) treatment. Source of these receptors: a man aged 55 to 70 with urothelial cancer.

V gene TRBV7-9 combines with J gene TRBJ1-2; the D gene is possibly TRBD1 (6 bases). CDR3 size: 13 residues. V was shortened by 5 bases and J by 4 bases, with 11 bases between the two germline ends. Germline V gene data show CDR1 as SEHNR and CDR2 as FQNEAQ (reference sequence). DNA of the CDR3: TGTGCCAGCAGCCCCGGGACATCCTATGGCTACACCTTC. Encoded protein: CASSPGTSYGYTF.

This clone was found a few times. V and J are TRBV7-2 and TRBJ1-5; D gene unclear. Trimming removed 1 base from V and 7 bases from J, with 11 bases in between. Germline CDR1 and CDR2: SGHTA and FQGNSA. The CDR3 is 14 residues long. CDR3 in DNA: TGTGCCAGCAGCTTAGTCGTAGGCAGGCAGCCCCAGCATTTT. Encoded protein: CASSLVVGRQPQHF.

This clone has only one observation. The CDR3 DNA follows: TGCGCCAGCAGCCCGATGACTAGCGGGGGGGCTGATACGCAGTATTTT. Translated, it gives CASSPMTSGGADTQYF. The chain uses TRBV4-1 and TRBJ2-3, with 14 positions matching TRBD2. J lost 6 bases, V lost 4 bases, and 6 bases had no gene match. This CDR3 contains 16 residues. Germline values: CDR1 MGHRA, CDR2 YSYEKL.

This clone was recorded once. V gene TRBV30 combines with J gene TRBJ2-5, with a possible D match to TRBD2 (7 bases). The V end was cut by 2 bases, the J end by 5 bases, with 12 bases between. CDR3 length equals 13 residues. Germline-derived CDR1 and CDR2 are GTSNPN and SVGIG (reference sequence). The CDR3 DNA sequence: TGTGCCTGGAGTACGGGGGGCGGGGAGACCCAGTACTTC. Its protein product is CAWSTGGGETQYF.

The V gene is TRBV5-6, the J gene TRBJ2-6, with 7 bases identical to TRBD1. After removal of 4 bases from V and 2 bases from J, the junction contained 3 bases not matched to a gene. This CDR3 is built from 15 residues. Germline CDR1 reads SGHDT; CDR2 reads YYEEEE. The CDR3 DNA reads TGTGCCAGCAGCCTAGGGACAGCTGGGGCCAACGTCCTGACTTTC. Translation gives CASSLGTAGANVLTF.

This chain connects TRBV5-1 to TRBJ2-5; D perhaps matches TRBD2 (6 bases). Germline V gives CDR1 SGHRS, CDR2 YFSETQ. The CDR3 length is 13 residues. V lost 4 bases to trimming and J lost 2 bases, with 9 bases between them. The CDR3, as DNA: TGCGCCAGCAGCAGGGGACTTCAAGAGACCCAGTACTTC. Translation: CASSRGLQETQYF.

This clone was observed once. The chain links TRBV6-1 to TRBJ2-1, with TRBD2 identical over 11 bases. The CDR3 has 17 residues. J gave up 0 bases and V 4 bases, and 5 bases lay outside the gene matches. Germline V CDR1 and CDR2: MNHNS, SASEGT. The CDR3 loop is CASSAGLAESSYNEQFF. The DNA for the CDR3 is TGTGCCAGCAGTGCGGGACTAGCGGAGAGCTCCTACAATGAGCAGTTCTTC.

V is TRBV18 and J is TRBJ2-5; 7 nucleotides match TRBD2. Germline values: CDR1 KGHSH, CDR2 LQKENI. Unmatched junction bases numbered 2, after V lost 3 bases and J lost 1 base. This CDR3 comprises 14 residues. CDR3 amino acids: CASSPGGTQETQYF. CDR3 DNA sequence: TGTGCCAGCTCACCGGGGGGGACCCAAGAGACCCAGTACTTC.

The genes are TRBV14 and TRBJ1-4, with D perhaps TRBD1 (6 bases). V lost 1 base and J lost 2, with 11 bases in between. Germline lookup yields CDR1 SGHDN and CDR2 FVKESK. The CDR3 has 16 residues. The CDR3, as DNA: TGTGCCAGCAGCCAAGGAAACAGGGCGACTAATGAAAAACTGTTTTTT. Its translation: CASSQGNRATNEKLFF. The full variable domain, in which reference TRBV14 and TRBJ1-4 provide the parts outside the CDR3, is EAGVTQFPSHSVIEKGQTVTLRCDPISGHDNLYWYRRVMGKEIKFLLHFVKESKQDESGMPNNRFLAERTGGTYSTLKVQPAELEDSGVYFCASSQGNRATNEKLFFGSGTQLSVL.

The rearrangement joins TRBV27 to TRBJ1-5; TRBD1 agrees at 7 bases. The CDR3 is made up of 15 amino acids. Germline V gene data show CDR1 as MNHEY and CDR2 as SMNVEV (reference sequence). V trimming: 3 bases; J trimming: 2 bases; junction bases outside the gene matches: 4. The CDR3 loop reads CASSFRQGGNQPQHF. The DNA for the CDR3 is TGTGCCAGCAGTTTCCGACAGGGTGGCAATCAGCCCCAGCATTTT.

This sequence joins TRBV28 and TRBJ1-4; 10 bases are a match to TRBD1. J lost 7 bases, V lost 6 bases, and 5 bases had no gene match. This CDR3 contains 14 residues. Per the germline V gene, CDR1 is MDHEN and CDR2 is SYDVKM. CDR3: CASRVTGGGEKLFF. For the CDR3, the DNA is TGTGCCAGCAGAGTGACAGGGGGCGGTGAAAAACTGTTTTTT.

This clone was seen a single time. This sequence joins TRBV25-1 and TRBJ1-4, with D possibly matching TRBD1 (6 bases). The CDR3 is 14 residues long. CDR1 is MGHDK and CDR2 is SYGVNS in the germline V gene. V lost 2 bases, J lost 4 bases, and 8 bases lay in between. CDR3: CASSEQGFNEKLFF. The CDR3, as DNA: TGTGCCAGCAGTGAACAGGGGTTTAATGAAAAACTGTTTTTT.

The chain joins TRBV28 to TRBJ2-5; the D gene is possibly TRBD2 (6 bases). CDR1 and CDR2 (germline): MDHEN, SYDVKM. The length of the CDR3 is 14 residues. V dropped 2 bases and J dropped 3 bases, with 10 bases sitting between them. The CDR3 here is CASSLIGGEETQYF. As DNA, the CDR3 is TGTGCCAGCAGTTTAATTGGAGGGGAAGAGACCCAGTACTTC.

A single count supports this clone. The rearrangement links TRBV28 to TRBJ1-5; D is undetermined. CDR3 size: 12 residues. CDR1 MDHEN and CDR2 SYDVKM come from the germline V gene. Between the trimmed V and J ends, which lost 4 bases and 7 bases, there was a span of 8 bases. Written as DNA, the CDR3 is TGTGCCAGCAGTTCCTCCGGGCAGCCCCAGCATTTT. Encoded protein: CASSSSGQPQHF.

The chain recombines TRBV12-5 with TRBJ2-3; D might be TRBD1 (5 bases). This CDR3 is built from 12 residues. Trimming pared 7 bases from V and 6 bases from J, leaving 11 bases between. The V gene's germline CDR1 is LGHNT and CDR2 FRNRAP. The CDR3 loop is CASARVGDTQYF. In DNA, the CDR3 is TGTGCTAGTGCCAGGGTCGGGGATACGCAGTATTTT.

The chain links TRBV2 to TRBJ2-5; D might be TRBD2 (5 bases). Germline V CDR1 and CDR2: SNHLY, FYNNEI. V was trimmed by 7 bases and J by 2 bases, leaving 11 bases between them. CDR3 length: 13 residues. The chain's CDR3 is CASTSGYQETQYF. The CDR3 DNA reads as TGTGCCAGCACGTCGGGGTATCAAGAGACCCAGTACTTC.

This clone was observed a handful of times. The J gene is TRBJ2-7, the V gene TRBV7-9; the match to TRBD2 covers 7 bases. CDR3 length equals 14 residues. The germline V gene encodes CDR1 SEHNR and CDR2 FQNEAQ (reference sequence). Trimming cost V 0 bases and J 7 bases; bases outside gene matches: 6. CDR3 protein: CASSLARGREEQYF. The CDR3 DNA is TGTGCCAGCAGCTTAGCCCGCGGGAGAGAGGAGCAGTACTTC. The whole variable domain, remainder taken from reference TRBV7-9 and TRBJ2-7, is DTGVSQNPRHKITKRGQNVTFRCDPISEHNRLYWYRQTLGQGPEFLTYFQNEAQLEKSRLLSDRFSAERPKGSFSTLEIQRTEQGDSAMYLCASSLARGREEQYFGPGTRLTVT.

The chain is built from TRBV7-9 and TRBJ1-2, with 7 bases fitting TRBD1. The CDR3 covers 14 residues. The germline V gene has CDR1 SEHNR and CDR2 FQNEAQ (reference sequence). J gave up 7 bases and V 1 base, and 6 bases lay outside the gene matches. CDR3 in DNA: TGTGCCAGCAGCTTAGAGGAGGGGGCGGGTGGCTACACCTTC. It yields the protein CASSLEEGAGGYTF.

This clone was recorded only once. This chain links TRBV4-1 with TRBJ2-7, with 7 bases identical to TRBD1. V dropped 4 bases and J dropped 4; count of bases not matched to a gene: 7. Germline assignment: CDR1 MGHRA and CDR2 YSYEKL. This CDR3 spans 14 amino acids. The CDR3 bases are TGCGCCAGCAGCCCCCGGGACAGAAGTTACGAGCAGTACTTC. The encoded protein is CASSPRDRSYEQYF.

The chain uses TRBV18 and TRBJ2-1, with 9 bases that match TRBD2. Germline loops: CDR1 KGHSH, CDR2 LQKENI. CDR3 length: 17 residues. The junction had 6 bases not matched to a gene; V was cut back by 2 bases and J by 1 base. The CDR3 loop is CASSPNSGGLSYNEQFF. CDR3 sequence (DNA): TGTGCCAGCTCACCAAACAGCGGGGGGCTTTCCTACAATGAGCAGTTCTTC. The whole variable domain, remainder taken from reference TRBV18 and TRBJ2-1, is NAGVMQNPRHLVRRRGQEARLRCSPMKGHSHVYWYRQLPEEGLKFMVYLQKENIIDESGMPKERFSAEFPKEGPSILRIQQVVRGDSAAYFCASSPNSGGLSYNEQFFGPGTRLTVL.

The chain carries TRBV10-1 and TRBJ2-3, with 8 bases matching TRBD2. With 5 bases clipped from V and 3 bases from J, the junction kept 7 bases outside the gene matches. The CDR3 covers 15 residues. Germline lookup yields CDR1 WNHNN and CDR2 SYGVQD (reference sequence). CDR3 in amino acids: CASSFQRERTDTQYF. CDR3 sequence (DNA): TGCGCCAGCAGTTTTCAGCGGGAGCGGACAGATACGCAGTATTTT.

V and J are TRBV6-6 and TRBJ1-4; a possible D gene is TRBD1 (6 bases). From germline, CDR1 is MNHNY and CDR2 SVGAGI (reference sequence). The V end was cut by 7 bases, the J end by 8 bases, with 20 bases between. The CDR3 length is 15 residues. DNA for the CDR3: TGTGCCAGCAACACCGTGACAGGCTCGGGAGAAAAACTGTTTTTT. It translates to CASNTVTGSGEKLFF.

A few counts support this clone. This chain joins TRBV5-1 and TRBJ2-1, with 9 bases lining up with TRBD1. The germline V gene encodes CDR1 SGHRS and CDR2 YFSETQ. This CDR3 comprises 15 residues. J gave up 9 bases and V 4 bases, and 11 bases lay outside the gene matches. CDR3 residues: CASSPARTGEGEQFF. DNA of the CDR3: TGCGCCAGCAGCCCTGCTCGGACAGGGGAGGGTGAGCAGTTCTTC.

The CDR3 DNA is TGTGCCAGTAGTATTAGAGGCCTCCGTGGAAACACCATATATTTT. It encodes CASSIRGLRGNTIYF. V and J are TRBV19 and TRBJ1-3; no clear D. The CDR3 extends over 15 amino acids. The V end lost 3 bases, the J end lost 3 bases, and 12 bases lay between the germline ends. The germline V gene has CDR1 LNHDA and CDR2 SQIVND (reference sequence).

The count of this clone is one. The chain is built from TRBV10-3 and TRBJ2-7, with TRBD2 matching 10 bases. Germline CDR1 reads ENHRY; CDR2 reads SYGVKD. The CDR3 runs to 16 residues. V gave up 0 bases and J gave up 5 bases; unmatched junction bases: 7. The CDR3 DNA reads TGTGCCATCAGTGAGTCGTTAAGCGGGAGGGCCCACGAGCAGTACTTC. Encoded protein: CAISESLSGRAHEQYF.

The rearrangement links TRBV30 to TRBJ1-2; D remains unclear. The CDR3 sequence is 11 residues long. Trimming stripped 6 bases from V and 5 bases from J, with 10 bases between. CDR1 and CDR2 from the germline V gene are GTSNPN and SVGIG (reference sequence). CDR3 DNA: TGTGCCTGCTCCCAGTTGTATGGCTACACCTTC. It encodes CACSQLYGYTF.

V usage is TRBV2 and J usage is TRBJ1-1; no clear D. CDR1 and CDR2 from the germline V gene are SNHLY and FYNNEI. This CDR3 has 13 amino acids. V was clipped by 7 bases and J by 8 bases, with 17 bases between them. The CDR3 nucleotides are TGTGCCAGCAACACAAGGGAGGGAGGAGAAGCTTTCTTT. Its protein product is CASNTREGGEAFF.